This TCR beta chain came from a study of technical replicates of blood from a handful of donors. TCRdb keeps only in-frame clones here, not all; method: immunoSEQ multiplex PCR. This repertoire shows 65,000 to 90,000 clones, 93% found once; its top ten account for roughly 0.25%. The TCR originated in a human donor in good health. Sequenced material: T cells isolated from PBMCs.

The CDR3 region is CASSWGGLTNEKLFF. The DNA of the CDR3 is TGTGCCAGCAGCTGGGGGGGGCTCACTAATGAAAAACTGTTTTTT. The chain recombines TRBV7-9 with TRBJ1-4; possibly TRBD1 for D (6 bases). This CDR3 has 15 amino acids. V lost 4 bases and J lost 2, with 11 bases in between. The germline V gene has CDR1 SEHNR and CDR2 FQNEAQ (reference sequence).